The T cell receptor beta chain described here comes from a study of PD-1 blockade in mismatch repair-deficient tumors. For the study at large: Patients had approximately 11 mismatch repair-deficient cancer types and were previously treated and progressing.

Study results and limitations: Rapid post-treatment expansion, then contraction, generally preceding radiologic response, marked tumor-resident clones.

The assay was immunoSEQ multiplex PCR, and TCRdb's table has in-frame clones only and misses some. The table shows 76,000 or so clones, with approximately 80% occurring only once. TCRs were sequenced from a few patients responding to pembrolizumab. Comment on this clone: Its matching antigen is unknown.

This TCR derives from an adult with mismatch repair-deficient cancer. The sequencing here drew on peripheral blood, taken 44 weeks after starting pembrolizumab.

The CDR3, as DNA: TGTGCCAGCAGTTTAAGTGTATTTGGAACAGGCCTCCGAGGCACCCAGTACTTC. Encoded protein: CASSLSVFGTGLRGTQYF. The rearrangement uses TRBV28 and TRBJ2-5; TRBD1 might be the D (5 bases). V dropped 2 bases and J dropped 8 bases, with 27 bases sitting between them. The CDR3 loop spans 18 amino acids. The germline CDR1 and CDR2 sequences are MDHEN and SYDVKM.